The sequence of this TCR beta chain was determined in a study of technical replicates of blood from a few donors (TCRdb year 2017). Libraries were prepared through the immunoSEQ multiplex PCR assay. This is the immuneACCESS table as TCRdb keeps it, with only in-frame sequences that have V and J called. A part of the clones is gone; compared with another copy, unresolved V genes explain less than half, and the rest is unexplained. For this sample the table gives about 78,000 clones, of which 93% were detected only once. The ten top clones hold 0.41% of the sample. With regard to this clone: It has no known antigen specificity. Base qualities are missing; no much larger clone stands one base away.

V is clipped by 9 bases and J by 4 bases, and the sequence between their germline boundaries is 7 bases long. CDR1 and CDR2 (MGHRA, YSYEKL) derive from the germline V gene. CDR3 length: 11 amino acids, cysteine to phenylalanine. Only CDR3 DNA remains: 33 bases, in frame from the first base. Recombination connected TRBV4-1 to TRBJ1-3, with no D gene named confidently. The TCR comes from a human donor in good health. Sequenced material: T cells isolated from PBMCs. The CDR3 is CASSRGNTIYF. The DNA sequence is TGCGCCAGTAGTCGCGGAAACACCATATATTTT.